Listed below are T cell receptor beta chains from one sample, sequenced in a study of T cell clonotyping in hematopoietic cell transplantation. Only in-frame clones appear in the TCRdb table, and some are missing; sequencing was by immunoSEQ multiplex PCR. The table lists 7,500 to 9,500 clones, roughly 81% of them singletons. The specimen was peripheral blood mononuclear cells, collected 180 days after allogeneic stem cell transplant. Every receptor here comes from a female patient in her fifties or sixties who had an allogeneic stem cell transplant from an unrelated donor, so the T cells may come from the graft donor. Some clones in this sample may be carry-over from other donors' samples. Each CDR3 is given with its conserved first and last residue. A D gene is named only where the DNA matches it firmly. Rows may omit the clone size; those that give it use once, few, many or a size class.

NA	TRBJ2-5	14	NA	TRBV30	TGTGCCTGGACCCGGCCCACCCTGAGGGAGACCCAGTACTTC	CAWTRPTLRETQYF
NA	TRBJ1-4	13	TRBD1	TRBV7-8	TGTGCCAGCAGCTATAGGGGGCGCGAAAAACTGTTTTTT	CASSYRGREKLFF
NA	TRBJ1-3	14	NA	TRBV6-5	TGTGCCAGCAGTTTTCTGGCAGTTGTAAACACCATATATTTT	CASSFLAVVNTIYF
NA	TRBJ2-7	15	NA	TRBV30	TGTGCCTGGAGTGTACCGACGGAGAGCTCCTACGAGCAGTACTTC	CAWSVPTESSYEQYF
few	TRBJ1-2	17	TRBD1	TRBV12-5	TGTGCTAGTGCCCGTCCCGGGACAGGGGGCAGCTACTATGGCTACACCTTC	CASARPGTGGSYYGYTF
NA	TRBJ2-7	16	TRBD2	TRBV27	TGTGCCAGCAGTTTAGATAGTAGCGGGAGCTTCTACGAGCAGTACTTC	CASSLDSSGSFYEQYF
once	TRBJ2-3	15	NA	TRBV29-1	TGCAGCGTTGAGTTGTCGGCGGGGCGCACAGATACGCAGTATTTT	CSVELSAGRTDTQYF
NA	TRBJ2-4	14	NA	TRBV27	TGTGCCAGCAGTGTGCAGGGGGCCAAAAACATTCAGTACTTC	CASSVQGAKNIQYF
NA	TRBJ1-1	12	TRBD1	TRBV19	TGTGCCACCCAACAGGGGGTTATTGAAGCTTTCTTT	CATQQGVIEAFF
NA	TRBJ1-2	14	TRBD1	TRBV7-8	TGTGCCAGCAGCTCCGGGACAGGGCTTTATGGCTACACCTTC	CASSSGTGLYGYTF
few	TRBJ1-5	17	TRBD1	TRBV4-1	TGCGCCAGCAGCCAAGATGGGGCAGGGGGAGACCATCAGCCCCAGCATTTT	CASSQDGAGGDHQPQHF
NA	TRBJ2-7	15	NA	TRBV5-4	TGTGCCAGCAGCTTGGTTCCCGTCCCGGACTACGAGCAGTACTTC	CASSLVPVPDYEQYF
once	TRBJ2-6	17	TRBD1	TRBV7-8	TGTGCCAGCAGCACGGCTTGGACAGGGGCTGGGGCCAACGTCCTGACTTTC	CASSTAWTGAGANVLTF
NA	TRBJ2-7	11	NA	TRBV25-1	TGTGCCAGCAGTGAGGCCGGGAGGCAGTACTTC	CASSEAGRQYF
NA	TRBJ1-5	15	NA	TRBV4-1	TGCGCCAGCAGCCAAGAAACAGCTAGCAATCAGCCCCAGCATTTT	CASSQETASNQPQHF
few	TRBJ1-2	13	TRBD1	TRBV6-1	TGTGCCAGCAGTGATCAGGGGGCGCGGGGCTACACCTTC	CASSDQGARGYTF
NA	TRBJ2-7	14	TRBD1	TRBV27	TGTGCCAGCAAAGCCGGGACAGGCCCCTACGAGCAGTACTTC	CASKAGTGPYEQYF
NA	TRBJ1-1	14	NA	TRBV28	TGTGCCAGCAGTTTATCTGGGATGAACACTGAAGCTTTCTTT	CASSLSGMNTEAFF
NA	TRBJ2-3	13	NA	TRBV30	TGTGCCTGGTCAGGGGTTGGGACAGATACGCAGTATTTT	CAWSGVGTDTQYF
few	TRBJ2-7	15	NA	TRBV5-6	TGTGCCAGCAGCGGGGGGGAGGGGGAACCCTACGAGCAGTACTTC	CASSGGEGEPYEQYF
NA	TRBJ2-5	17	TRBD2	TRBV7-2	TGTGCCAGCAGCTTAGGAACGGGACTAGCGGGGCAAGAGACCCAGTACTTC	CASSLGTGLAGQETQYF
NA	TRBJ2-7	12	NA	TRBV2	TGTGCCAGCAGCGCCTTTTCCTACGAGCAGTACTTC	CASSAFSYEQYF
NA	TRBJ1-4	15	NA	TRBV4-2	TGTGCCAGCAGCCAATCGGCACAGGGAATGGAAAAACTGTTTTTT	CASSQSAQGMEKLFF
NA	TRBJ2-5	15	NA	TRBV29-1	TGCAGCGGAAGGACGCAGCCGACACCTCGGGAGACCCAGTACTTC	CSGRTQPTPRETQYF
NA	TRBJ2-7	13	NA	TRBV28	TGTGCCAGCAGGGACTGGGGTGGGGGCGAGCAGTACTTC	CASRDWGGGEQYF
NA	TRBJ2-7	16	TRBD1	TRBV27	TGTGCCAGCAGTATTGGACAGGGGGCGATGCCCTACGAGCAGTACTTC	CASSIGQGAMPYEQYF
NA	TRBJ1-1	16	TRBD1	TRBV28	TGTGCCAGCAGTCCAACCGGGACAGGCTTGAACACTGAAGCTTTCTTT	CASSPTGTGLNTEAFF
NA	TRBJ2-7	14	NA	TRBV9	TGTGCCAGCAGCGTCGGACTCCTCTCCTACGAGCAGTACTTC	CASSVGLLSYEQYF
NA	TRBJ2-3	13	NA	TRBV6-6	TGTGCCAGCACTAAGGGGAGCACAGATACGCAGTATTTT	CASTKGSTDTQYF
once	TRBJ1-2	14	NA	TRBV7-9	TGTGCCAGCAGCTTAGTCGAGGGCCTTCGTGGCTACACCTTC	CASSLVEGLRGYTF
NA	TRBJ1-1	15	NA	TRBV6-1	TGTGCCAGCAGTGAATGGTTGCGGGACCTCACTGAAGCTTTCTTT	CASSEWLRDLTEAFF
NA	TRBJ2-5	18	TRBD2	TRBV9	TGTGCCAGCAGCTCATACCACGGAGCGGGAGGGGCTCAAGAGACCCAGTACTTC	CASSSYHGAGGAQETQYF
NA	TRBJ2-5	13	NA	TRBV28	TGTGCCAGCAGTTTGGGGGGAAAAGAGACCCAGTACTTC	CASSLGGKETQYF
NA	TRBJ1-2	14	NA	TRBV7-9	TGTGCCAGCAGCCCGGGGGGGCACAGCTATGGCTACACCTTC	CASSPGGHSYGYTF
NA	TRBJ2-7	17	NA	TRBV7-6	TGTGCCAGCAGCTTAGGGGTATCCGGGACCAGGGCGCTCGAGCAGTACTTC	CASSLGVSGTRALEQYF
NA	TRBJ1-1	16	NA	TRBV28	TGTGCCAGCACCCTCCCCTGGGCAGGGTTGGACACTGAAGCTTTCTTT	CASTLPWAGLDTEAFF
NA	TRBJ2-7	14	NA	TRBV25-1	TGTGCCAGCAGTGACGCCGCCCTGTCCTACGAGCAGTACTTC	CASSDAALSYEQYF
NA	TRBJ1-2	15	NA	TRBV4-3	TGCGCCAGCAGCCAAGAAAATACAGGGCTCTATGGCTACACCTTC	CASSQENTGLYGYTF
few	TRBJ2-1	14	NA	TRBV5-1	TGCGCCAGCAGCTTGTTGGGCGGGCCGAATGAGCAGTTCTTC	CASSLLGGPNEQFF
NA	TRBJ1-3	18	NA	TRBV6-1	TGTGCCAGCAGTGAAATCCCGTGGGGGACACTTTCTGGAAACACCATATATTTT	CASSEIPWGTLSGNTIYF
NA	TRBJ2-2	11	NA	TRBV27	TGTGCCAGCAGTTCCCAATGGGAGCTGTTTTTT	CASSSQWELFF
NA	TRBJ1-5	15	NA	TRBV5-3	TGTGCCAGAAGCTTGCTCATCGAACAACATCAGCCCCAGCATTTT	CARSLLIEQHQPQHF
few	TRBJ2-1	14	TRBD1	TRBV10-2	TGCGCCAGCAGTACGGGACAGGGGGTCCATGAGCAGTTCTTC	CASSTGQGVHEQFF
NA	TRBJ2-1	16	TRBD2	TRBV9	TGTGCCAGCAGCGTAGGCGATAGCGGGAGGGGCGATGAGCAGTTCTTC	CASSVGDSGRGDEQFF
NA	TRBJ2-7	14	NA	TRBV6-5	TGTGCCGGCAGTTACGGCGGGAACGTCTACGAGCAGTACTTC	CAGSYGGNVYEQYF
few	TRBJ2-2	14	NA	TRBV27	TGTGCCAGCAAGGCCGGGGCGAACACCGGGGAGCTGTTTTTT	CASKAGANTGELFF
NA	TRBJ1-5	15	TRBD1	TRBV4-2	TGTGCCAGCAGCCAAGGGGACAGGGTCAATCAGCCCCAGCATTTT	CASSQGDRVNQPQHF
once	TRBJ1-4	14	NA	TRBV9	TGTGCCAGCAACGGAGGCTCCTTGAATGAAAAACTGTTTTTT	CASNGGSLNEKLFF
NA	TRBJ2-1	16	TRBD2	TRBV19	TGTGCCAGTAGTATAGCTAGCGGCCCCCCCTACAATGAGCAGTTCTTC	CASSIASGPPYNEQFF
NA	TRBJ1-1	14	TRBD1	TRBV19	TGTGCCAGTAGTATTGGGACAGCGAACACTGAAGCTTTCTTT	CASSIGTANTEAFF
NA	TRBJ1-2	16	NA	TRBV19	TGTGCCAGTTTCGGTGATAGTATTCGCGGACCCTATGGCTACACCTTC	CASFGDSIRGPYGYTF
once	TRBJ1-2	14	NA	TRBV5-4	TGTGCCAGCAGCTTCTGGCCTACTAACTATGGCTACACCTTC	CASSFWPTNYGYTF
NA	TRBJ2-3	16	TRBD2	TRBV28	TGTGCCAGCAGTGAAGCGGGGGGTTTCGGCACAGATACGCAGTATTTT	CASSEAGGFGTDTQYF
NA	TRBJ1-2	15	TRBD1	TRBV28	TGTGCCAGCAGTCTCCCCCCGGGACAGGGTCATGGCTACACCTTC	CASSLPPGQGHGYTF
NA	TRBJ2-1	15	TRBD2	TRBV25-1	TGTGCCAGCAGTGGTAGCGGGGGGGCCTACAATGAGCAGTTCTTC	CASSGSGGAYNEQFF
few	TRBJ2-1	15	TRBD1	TRBV6-5	TGTGCCAGCAGTTACGGCGGGACAGGCTACAATGAGCAGTTCTTC	CASSYGGTGYNEQFF
once	TRBJ2-7	15	TRBD2	TRBV4-1	TGCGCCAGCAGCCAAGAGGGCGGGAGAACCTACGAGCAGTACTTC	CASSQEGGRTYEQYF
NA	TRBJ2-7	14	NA	TRBV25-1	TGTGCCAGCAGTGTAGGCCTGGGACCCTACGAGCAGTACTTC	CASSVGLGPYEQYF
NA	TRBJ1-5	14	NA	TRBV19	TGTGCCAGTACGACTGGGCAGAGTTATCAGCCCCAGCATTTT	CASTTGQSYQPQHF